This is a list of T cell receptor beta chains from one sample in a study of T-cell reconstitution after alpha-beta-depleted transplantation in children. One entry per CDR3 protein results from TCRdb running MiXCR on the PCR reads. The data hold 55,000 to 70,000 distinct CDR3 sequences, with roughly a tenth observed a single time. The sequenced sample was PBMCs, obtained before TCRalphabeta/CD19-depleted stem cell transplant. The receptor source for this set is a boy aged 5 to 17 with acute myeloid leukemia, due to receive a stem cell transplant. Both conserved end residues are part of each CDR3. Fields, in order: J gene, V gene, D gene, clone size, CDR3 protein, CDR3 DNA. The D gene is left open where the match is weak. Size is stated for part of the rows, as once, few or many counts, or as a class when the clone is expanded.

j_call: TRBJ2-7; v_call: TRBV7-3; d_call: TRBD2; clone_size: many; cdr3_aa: CASSFSGRAGEQYF; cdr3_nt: TGTGCCAGCAGCTTTAGCGGGAGGGCCGGTGAGCAGTACTTC
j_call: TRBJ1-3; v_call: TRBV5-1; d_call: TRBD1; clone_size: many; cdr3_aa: CASSPTGVGNTIYF; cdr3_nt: TGCGCCAGCAGCCCGACAGGGGTCGGAAACACCATATATTTT
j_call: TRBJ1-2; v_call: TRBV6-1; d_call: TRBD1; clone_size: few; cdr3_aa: CASSKTGLYGYTF; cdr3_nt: TGTGCCAGCAGTAAGACAGGGCTCTATGGCTACACCTTC
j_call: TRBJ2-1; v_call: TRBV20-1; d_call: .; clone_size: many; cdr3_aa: CSAEATSSGEQFF; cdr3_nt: TGCAGTGCCGAGGCGACAAGTTCCGGTGAGCAGTTCTTC
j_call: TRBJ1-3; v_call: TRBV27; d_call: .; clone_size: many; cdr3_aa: CASSSSSGNTIYF; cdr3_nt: TGTGCCAGCAGTTCGAGCTCTGGAAACACCATATATTTT
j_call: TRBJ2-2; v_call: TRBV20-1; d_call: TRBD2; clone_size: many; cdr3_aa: CATSGLAGLNTGELFF; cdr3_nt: TGCGCAACATCCGGGCTAGCGGGACTAAACACCGGGGAGCTGTTTTTT
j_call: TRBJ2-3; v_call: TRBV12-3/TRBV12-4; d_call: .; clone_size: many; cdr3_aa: CASSLRGISYTGTDTQYF; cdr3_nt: TGTGCCAGCAGTTTAAGGGGAATCTCTTATACCGGCACAGATACGCAGTATTTT
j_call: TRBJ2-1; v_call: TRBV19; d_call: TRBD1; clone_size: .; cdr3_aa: CASSMDRGLYNEQFF; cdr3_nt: TGTGCCAGTAGTATGGACAGGGGGCTGTACAATGAGCAGTTCTTC
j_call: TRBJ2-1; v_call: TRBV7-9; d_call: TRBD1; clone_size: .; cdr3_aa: CASSTTGGLSSYNEQFF; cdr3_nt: TGTGCCAGCAGCACGACAGGGGGCCTGAGCTCCTACAATGAGCAGTTCTTC
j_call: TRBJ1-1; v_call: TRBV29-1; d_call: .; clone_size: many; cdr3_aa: CSVEKANTEAFF; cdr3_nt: TGCAGCGTTGAGAAGGCGAACACTGAAGCTTTCTTT
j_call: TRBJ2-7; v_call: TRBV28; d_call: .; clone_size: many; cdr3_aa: CASSLWRSAYEQYF; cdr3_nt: TGTGCCAGCAGTTTATGGAGGAGCGCCTACGAGCAGTACTTC
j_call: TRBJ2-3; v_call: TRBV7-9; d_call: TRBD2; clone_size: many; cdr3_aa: CASSLRTSTSTDTQYF; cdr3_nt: TGTGCCAGCAGCTTACGGACTAGTACTAGCACAGATACGCAGTATTTT
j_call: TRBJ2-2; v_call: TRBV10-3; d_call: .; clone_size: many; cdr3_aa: CAISIQGIAGELFF; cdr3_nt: TGTGCCATCAGTATCCAGGGAATCGCCGGGGAGCTGTTTTTT
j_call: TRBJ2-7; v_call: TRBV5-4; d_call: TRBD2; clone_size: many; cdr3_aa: CASSLDGRSYEQYF; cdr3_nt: TGTGCCAGCAGCTTGGACGGGAGGTCCTACGAGCAGTACTTC
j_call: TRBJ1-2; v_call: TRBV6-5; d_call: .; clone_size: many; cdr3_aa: CASRRALGGYTF; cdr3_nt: TGTGCCAGCAGGAGAGCCCTCGGTGGCTACACCTTC
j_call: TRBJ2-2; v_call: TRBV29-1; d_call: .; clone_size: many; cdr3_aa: CSVTPGTGELFF; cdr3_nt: TGCAGCGTAACACCTGGAACCGGGGAGCTGTTTTTT
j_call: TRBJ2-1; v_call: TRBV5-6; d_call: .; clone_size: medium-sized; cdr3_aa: CASSLTGSSYNEQFF; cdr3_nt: TGTGCCAGCAGCTTGACCGGGAGCTCCTACAATGAGCAGTTCTTC
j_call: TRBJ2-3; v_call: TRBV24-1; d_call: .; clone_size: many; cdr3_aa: CATSESTDTQYF; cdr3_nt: TGTGCCACCAGTGAATCCACAGATACGCAGTATTTT
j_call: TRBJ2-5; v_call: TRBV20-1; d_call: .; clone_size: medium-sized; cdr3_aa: CSASGRADIKTQYF; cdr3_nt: TGCAGTGCTAGCGGGCGGGCGGACATAAAGACCCAGTACTTC
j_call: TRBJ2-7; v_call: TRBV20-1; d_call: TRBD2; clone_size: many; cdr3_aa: CSARTSTYYEQYF; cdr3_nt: TGCAGTGCTAGGACTAGCACATACTACGAGCAGTACTTC
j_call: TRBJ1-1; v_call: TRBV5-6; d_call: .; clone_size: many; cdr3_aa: CASSLAGITEAFF; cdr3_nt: TGTGCCAGCAGCTTAGCAGGGATAACTGAAGCTTTCTTT
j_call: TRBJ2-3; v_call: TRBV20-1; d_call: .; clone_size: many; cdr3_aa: CSASRREFTDTQYF; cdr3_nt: TGCAGTGCTAGTCGCCGGGAGTTCACAGATACGCAGTATTTT
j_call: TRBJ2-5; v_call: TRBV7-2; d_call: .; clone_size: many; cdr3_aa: CASSLGLRPETQYF; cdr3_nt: TGTGCCAGCAGCTTAGGTCTGCGGCCAGAGACCCAGTACTTC
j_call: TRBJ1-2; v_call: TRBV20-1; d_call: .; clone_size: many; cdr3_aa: CSARDPGRSSPSFSLAGTF; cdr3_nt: TGCAGTGCTAGAGATCCGGGGAGGAGTTCCCCCTCTTTTTCGCTGGCCGGCACCTTC